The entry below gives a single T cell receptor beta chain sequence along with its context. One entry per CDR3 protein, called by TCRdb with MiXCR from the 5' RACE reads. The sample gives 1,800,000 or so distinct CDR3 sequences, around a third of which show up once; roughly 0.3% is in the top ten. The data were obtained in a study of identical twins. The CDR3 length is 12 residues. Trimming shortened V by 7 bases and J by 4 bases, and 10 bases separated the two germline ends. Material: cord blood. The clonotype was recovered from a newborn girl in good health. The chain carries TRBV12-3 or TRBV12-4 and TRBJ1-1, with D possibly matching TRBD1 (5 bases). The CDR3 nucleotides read TGTGCCAGCATCTTGGGGGTCACTGAAGCTTTCTTT. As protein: CASILGVTEAFF.